This T cell receptor beta chain was documented in a study of response to subunit inactivated influenza vaccine. V was clipped by 6 bases and J by 4 bases; unmatched bases: 8. The CDR3 consists of 17 residues. The germline V gene encodes CDR1 SNHLY and CDR2 FYNNEI. This clonotype was found a few times. Its antigen is not known. TCRdb recomputed calls from the RT-PCR reads with MiXCR, one row per CDR3 protein. This sample has under 200,000 distinct CDR3 sequences; roughly a tenth occur once, and the top ten carry approximately 13%. Study results and caveats: Authors suggested few new T cells are recruited by each seasonal influenza vaccination.

This clonotype originated in a man between 45 and 60 years old who received an inactivated influenza vaccine. This chain connects TRBV2 to TRBJ2-1; 14 positions agree with TRBD2. Sequencing was performed on non-naive T cells sorted from PBMCs, taken more than 35 days after vaccination. The CDR3 region is CASRVGLAGVTYNEQFF. The CDR3 DNA is TGTGCCAGCAGGGTGGGACTAGCGGGAGTGACGTACAATGAGCAGTTCTTC.